The clone carrying this T cell receptor beta chain was seen more than once but under ten times. Antigen: not known. Trimming cost V 2 bases and J 2 bases, with 19 bases left between them. CDR3 length equals 18 residues. The data were obtained in a study of early T cells in non-severe SARS-CoV-2 infection. As for the study in general: The chains were unpaired, and the sequenced material was bulk RNA from unsorted whole blood. Study findings and constraints: VDJdb-based matching was biased toward anti-spike CD8 responses and missed private and CD4 specificities.

Unique molecular identifiers were added to individual cDNA molecules. TCRdb analysed the 5' RACE reads with MiXCR anew, one entry per CDR3 protein. The sample lists some 50,000 distinct CDR3 sequences, about 5.6% occurring once. The specimen was whole blood. This TCR came from an adult who was a healthcare worker with PCR-confirmed SARS-CoV-2 infection or an uninfected control (not recorded which). The chain carries TRBV12-3 or TRBV12-4 and TRBJ2-4; D might be TRBD1 (7 bases). The CDR3 DNA reads as TGTGCCAGCAGTTTACAGGGCCCAGGGGGGAGAACCAAAAACATTCAGTACTTC. This sequence encodes CASSLQGPGGRTKNIQYF.